This T cell receptor (beta chain) came from a study of blood T cell repertoires in COVID-19. CDR1 LGHNA and CDR2 YNFKEQ come from the germline V gene. Between the trimmed V and J ends, which lost 4 bases and 4 bases, there was a span of 7 bases. There are 13 residues in the CDR3. The assay was immunoSEQ multiplex PCR, and TCRdb's table has in-frame clones only and misses some. The data contain fewer than 55,000 clones, roughly 88% of them seen just once; the ten biggest clones take up 3%. Material: peripheral blood. The receptor was derived from a man aged 50 to 60 with active COVID-19. The rearrangement joins TRBV4-2 to TRBJ1-4; possible D gene TRBD1, 5 bases. Here the CDR3 DNA reads TGTGCCAGCAGCCGACAGTATAATGAAAAACTGTTTTTT. Its protein product is CASSRQYNEKLFF.